Below, 26 T cell receptor beta chains from the same sample are listed, as sequenced in a study of cytomegalovirus exposure and HLA in healthy donors. Vbeta (60) and Jbeta (13) primers were used in the PCR. Generated by immunoSEQ multiplex PCR, the TCRdb table keeps only in-frame clones and is missing some. The sample contains approximately 84,000 clones, around 70% of which appear only once. The sequencing input was PBMCs. The receptors shown here come from a man in his forties in good health and CMV-seropositive.

V gene TRBV2 combines with J gene TRBJ2-5; a possible D gene is TRBD1 (6 bases). V lost 7 bases and J lost 5, with 8 bases in between. CDR3 length equals 11 residues. Germline V CDR1 and CDR2: SNHLY, FYNNEI. The CDR3 nucleotides read TGTGCCAGCACCGGACAGGAGACCCAGTACTTC. Residues: CASTGQETQYF.

The V gene is TRBV28, the J gene TRBJ2-7, with TRBD2 matching 14 bases. Germline V gives CDR1 MDHEN, CDR2 SYDVKM. The CDR3 sequence is 15 residues long. The junction had 9 bases not matched to a gene; V was cut back by 5 bases and J by 9 bases. The DNA of the CDR3 is TGTGCCAGCAGTCCACCGGGACTAGCGGGAGAACGGCAGTACTTC. It yields the protein CASSPPGLAGERQYF.

V usage is TRBV27 and J usage is TRBJ2-1; 7 bases match TRBD1. The germline gives CDR1 MNHEY, CDR2 SMNVEV (reference sequence). The CDR3 sequence is 16 residues long. V dropped 6 bases and J dropped 2; count of bases not matched to a gene: 10. The CDR3 here is CASSPPPGQTYNEQFF. For the CDR3, the DNA is TGTGCCAGCAGCCCTCCTCCGGGACAGACCTACAATGAGCAGTTCTTC.

This clone was seen more than once but under ten times. DNA for the CDR3: TGTGCCAGCACCGCGAACTCCTATAATTCACCCCTCCACTTT. Amino acids: CASTANSYNSPLHF. The rearrangement uses TRBV7-9 and TRBJ1-6; D gene uncertain. Per germline, CDR1 SEHNR and CDR2 FQNEAQ (reference sequence). The V gene lost 7 bases and the J gene lost 0 bases, with 7 bases spanning the gap. The CDR3 spans 14 residues. Full variable domain (remainder filled in from reference TRBV7-9 and TRBJ1-6): DTGVSQNPRHKITKRGQNVTFRCDPISEHNRLYWYRQTLGQGPEFLTYFQNEAQLEKSRLLSDRFSAERPKGSFSTLEIQRTEQGDSAMYLCASTANSYNSPLHFGNGTRLTVT.

This chain joins TRBV7-6 and TRBJ2-1; D is ambiguous. V gave up 1 base and J gave up 8 bases, with 15 bases separating them. The CDR3 has 15 residues. Per germline, CDR1 SGHVS and CDR2 FNYEAQ. The CDR3 DNA sequence: TGTGCCAGCAGCTTAGGTATCCCGTTTGCAGATGAGCAGTTCTTC. Translation: CASSLGIPFADEQFF.

The gene calls are TRBV10-1 and TRBJ2-5; TRBD2 agrees at 10 bases. Germline CDR1 WNHNN, CDR2 SYGVQD (reference sequence). The CDR3 runs to 17 residues. The V gene end was trimmed by 0 bases and the J gene end by 7 bases; junction bases not matched to a gene: 11. The CDR3 DNA is TGCGCCAGCAGTGAGTCGACAGGAGCGGGGGGGATTGCGACCCAGTACTTC. Its translation is CASSESTGAGGIATQYF.

This clone was observed a few times. The chain uses TRBV4-3 and TRBJ2-7; perhaps TRBD1 as D (6 bases). From germline, CDR1 is LGHNA and CDR2 YSLEER. V lost 4 bases to trimming and J lost 1 base, with 14 bases between them. This CDR3 has 15 amino acids. DNA for the CDR3: TGCGCCAGCAGCCGATACCGGGACACTTCCTACGAGCAGTACTTC. Translation gives CASSRYRDTSYEQYF.

The chain links TRBV27 to TRBJ1-1, with D unresolved. The CDR3 runs to 14 residues. Per germline, CDR1 MNHEY and CDR2 SMNVEV (reference sequence). Trimming took 6 bases from V and 4 from J, leaving 15 bases between them. CDR3 protein: CASSPRVSTTEAFF. In nucleotides, the CDR3 is TGTGCCAGCAGCCCGCGGGTTTCAACCACTGAAGCTTTCTTT.

This sequence joins TRBV28 and TRBJ2-7; TRBD1 agrees at 8 bases. V was pared by 7 bases and J by 3 bases, with 8 bases of the junction left unmatched. The CDR3 totals 14 residues. CDR1 MDHEN and CDR2 SYDVKM come from the germline V gene. Here the CDR3 reads CASTAGTGRYEQYF. The CDR3 DNA reads as TGTGCCAGCACCGCCGGGACAGGTCGCTACGAGCAGTACTTC.

There are a few counts of this clone. The gene calls are TRBV4-2 and TRBJ1-1; D unclear. Trimming removed 1 base at V and 7 bases at J, with 16 bases between. CDR3 length: 15 residues. Germline assignment: CDR1 LGHNA and CDR2 YNFKEQ. The CDR3 nucleotides read TGTGCCAGCAGCCAAGTTGTCCTTCCGGGGTATGAAGCTTTCTTT. Protein sequence: CASSQVVLPGYEAFF.

This clone was counted a few times. The chain couples TRBV7-2 to TRBJ2-1; 9 positions match TRBD2. The CDR3 runs to 15 residues. V was clipped by 5 bases and J by 3 bases; unmatched bases: 5. Germline V gene lookup returns CDR1 SGHTA and CDR2 FQGNSA. Here the CDR3 reads CASSPAGGNYNEQFF. The CDR3 DNA is TGTGCCAGCAGCCCAGCGGGGGGCAACTACAATGAGCAGTTCTTC.

The CDR3 protein is CASSLLATNTGELFF. CDR3 coding DNA: TGTGCCAGCAGCTTGCTAGCGACGAACACCGGGGAGCTGTTTTTT. The V and J genes are TRBV7-8 and TRBJ2-2, with a weak D call TRBD2 (6 bases). The ends were cut back, 3 bases at V and 0 bases at J, with 8 bases in the middle. This CDR3 has 15 residues. Germline V gives CDR1 SGHVS, CDR2 FQNEAQ.

The chain combines TRBV30 with TRBJ1-2, with TRBD1 matching 7 bases. Germline values: CDR1 GTSNPN, CDR2 SVGIG (reference sequence). The CDR3 extends over 12 amino acids. V was pared by 5 bases and J by 8 bases, with 8 bases of the junction left unmatched. The CDR3 is CAWSDTGEGYTF. CDR3 coding DNA: TGTGCCTGGTCAGATACAGGGGAAGGCTACACCTTC.

The chain joins TRBV6-5 to TRBJ2-5; D possibly corresponds to TRBD2 (5 bases). The J call may not be correct, given that the DNA end is closer to TRBJ2-7. The CDR3 contains 13 residues. Germline CDR1 and CDR2: MNHEY and SVGAGI. The DNA for the CDR3 is TGTGCCAGCAGTTCGGGGTTCACCTACGAGCAGTACTTC. This translates into CASSSGFTYEQYF.

J is TRBJ1-1 and V is TRBV7-8, with TRBD1 identical over 9 bases. This CDR3 spans 17 amino acids. Germline V gene sequence: CDR1 SGHVS, CDR2 FQNEAQ. Trimming at V came to 5 bases and at J to 0 bases, leaving 10 bases not matched to a gene. The CDR3 region has the DNA TGTGCCAGCAGCCTTCGTCCCGGGACAGGGTTGAACACTGAAGCTTTCTTT. Translation gives CASSLRPGTGLNTEAFF.

The chain has TRBV2 and TRBJ2-1; 8 nucleotides agree with TRBD2. This CDR3 is built from 13 residues. The V gene's germline CDR1 is SNHLY and CDR2 FYNNEI. With V trimmed by 5 bases and J by 7 bases, 4 bases remained unmatched. The CDR3 sequence is CASSRAGENEQFF. The CDR3 region has the DNA TGTGCCAGCAGTCGAGCGGGAGAAAATGAGCAGTTCTTC. The variable domain in full, completed from reference TRBV2 and TRBJ2-1, reads EPEVTQTPSHQVTQMGQEVILRCVPISNHLYFYWYRQILGQKVEFLVSFYNNEISEKSEIFDDQFSVERPDGSNFTLKIRSTKLEDSAMYFCASSRAGENEQFFGPGTRLTVL.

This clone appeared once. V and J are TRBV7-8 and TRBJ2-7; 11 positions match TRBD2. CDR1 SGHVS and CDR2 FQNEAQ come from the germline V gene. The CDR3 is 14 residues long. The J segment lost 4 bases and the V segment lost 5 bases, leaving 4 bases of the junction unmatched. CDR3 coding DNA: TGTGCCAGCAGCAAACTAGCGGGAGCATACGAGCAGTACTTC. The encoded protein is CASSKLAGAYEQYF.

This chain joins TRBV9 and TRBJ2-7; 10 bases line up with TRBD1. The ends lost 7 bases at V and 5 bases at J; junction bases unmatched: 9. In germline, CDR1 is SGDLS, CDR2 YYNGEE. The CDR3 is 14 residues long. In DNA form, the CDR3 reads TGTGCCAGCGGACCGGGACAGGGGTCCCACGAGCAGTACTTC. Translation: CASGPGQGSHEQYF.

J is TRBJ2-5 and V is TRBV6-1; tentative D call: TRBD1 (5 bases). This CDR3 is built from 14 residues. Germline V lookup: CDR1 MNHNS, CDR2 SASEGT. Trimming took off 2 bases at V and 4 bases at J, with 11 bases between the two ends. In DNA form, the CDR3 reads TGTGCCAGCAGTGAATACTGGCAGGGAGAGACCCAGTACTTC. This translates into CASSEYWQGETQYF.

This clone has at least ten counts. The rearrangement joins TRBV9 to TRBJ2-1; D not certain. Per germline, CDR1 SGDLS and CDR2 YYNGEE. The ends were cut back, 4 bases at V and 0 bases at J, with 8 bases in the middle. The CDR3 runs 14 residues. CDR3 DNA sequence: TGTGCCAGCAGCCCAGTTGGCTCCTACAATGAGCAGTTCTTC. Its translation is CASSPVGSYNEQFF. Complete variable domain (other parts from reference TRBV9 and TRBJ2-1): DSGVTQTPKHLITATGQRVTLRCSPRSGDLSVYWYQQSLDQGLQFLIQYYNGEERAKGNILERFSAQQFPDLHSELNLSSLELGDSALYFCASSPVGSYNEQFFGPGTRLTVL.

The rearrangement joins TRBV14 to TRBJ2-2; 8 bases agree with TRBD1. CDR3 length: 18 amino acids. Germline CDR1 is SGHDN and CDR2 is FVKESK. With 0 bases clipped from V and 1 base from J, the junction kept 7 bases outside the gene matches. CDR3 loop: CASSQETGVLVNTGELFF. The CDR3 DNA reads as TGTGCCAGCAGCCAAGAGACAGGGGTCTTAGTGAACACCGGGGAGCTGTTTTTT.

This clone appeared a single time. This rearrangement joins TRBV30 to TRBJ2-7; D is ambiguous. This CDR3 is built from 12 residues. The germline V gene encodes CDR1 GTSNPN and CDR2 SVGIG (reference sequence). Trimming left V 0 bases short and J 5 bases short, with 8 bases between. The CDR3 region is CAWSVQGDEQYF. CDR3 coding DNA: TGTGCCTGGAGTGTACAAGGAGACGAGCAGTACTTC. The complete variable domain, with remaining parts taken from reference TRBV30 and TRBJ2-7, reads SQTIHQWPATLVQPVGSPLSLECTVEGTSNPNLYWYRQAAGRGLQLLFYSVGIGQISSEVPQNLSASRPQDRQFILSSKKLLLSDSGFYLCAWSVQGDEQYFGPGTRLTVT.

The CDR3 is CASSLPVAGAYEQYF. The CDR3 nucleotides are TGCGCCAGCAGCCTCCCGGTGGCAGGGGCCTACGAGCAGTACTTC. This sequence joins TRBV5-1 and TRBJ2-7, with D possibly matching TRBD1 (6 bases). The CDR3 spans 15 residues. Germline loops: CDR1 SGHRS, CDR2 YFSETQ. Trimming pared 4 bases from V and 2 bases from J, leaving 16 bases between.

This clone occurred a few times. This chain joins TRBV5-4 and TRBJ1-1, with D possibly matching TRBD1 (6 bases). Germline CDR1 reads SGHNT; CDR2 reads YYREEE (reference sequence). This CDR3 region has 14 residues. V shed 3 bases and J shed 0 bases, with 9 bases lying between them. In nucleotides, the CDR3 is TGTGCCAGCAGCTCGACAGGTCTGAACACTGAAGCTTTCTTT. Its protein is CASSSTGLNTEAFF.

This chain joins TRBV28 and TRBJ2-7; 8 bases match TRBD1. V lost 6 bases to trimming and J lost 8 bases; unmatched junction nucleotides: 6. The germline gives CDR1 MDHEN, CDR2 SYDVKM. This CDR3 has 12 amino acids. The CDR3 sequence: CASRSDREKQYF. The CDR3 coding sequence is TGTGCCAGCAGATCGGACAGGGAAAAGCAGTACTTC.

V is TRBV5-1 and J is TRBJ2-3; TRBD2 agrees at 8 bases. V shed 0 bases, J shed 3 bases, and the junction held 3 bases outside the gene matches. This CDR3 is 15 amino acids long. Germline assignment: CDR1 SGHRS and CDR2 YFSETQ. As DNA, the CDR3 is TGCGCCAGCAGCTTGGGACTAGCGATTACAGATACGCAGTATTTT. Amino acids: CASSLGLAITDTQYF.